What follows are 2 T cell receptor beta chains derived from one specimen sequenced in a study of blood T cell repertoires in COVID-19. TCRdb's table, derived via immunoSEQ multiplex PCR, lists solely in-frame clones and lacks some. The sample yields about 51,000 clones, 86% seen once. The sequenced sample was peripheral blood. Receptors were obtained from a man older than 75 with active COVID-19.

The CDR3 DNA is TGTGCCAGCACCGGGACAGGGGGCTACACCTTC. As protein: CASTGTGGYTF. V is TRBV6-5 and J is TRBJ1-2; 9 bases match TRBD1. CDR3 size: 11 residues. V gave up 7 bases and J gave up 8 bases; unmatched junction bases: 2. Germline CDR1 is MNHEY and CDR2 is SVGAGI.

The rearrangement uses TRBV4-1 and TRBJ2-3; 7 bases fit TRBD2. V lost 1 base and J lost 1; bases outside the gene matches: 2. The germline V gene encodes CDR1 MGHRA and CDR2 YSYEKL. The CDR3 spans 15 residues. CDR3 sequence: CASSQVRGGTDTQYF. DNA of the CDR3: TGCGCCAGCAGCCAAGTTCGGGGGGGCACAGATACGCAGTATTTT.